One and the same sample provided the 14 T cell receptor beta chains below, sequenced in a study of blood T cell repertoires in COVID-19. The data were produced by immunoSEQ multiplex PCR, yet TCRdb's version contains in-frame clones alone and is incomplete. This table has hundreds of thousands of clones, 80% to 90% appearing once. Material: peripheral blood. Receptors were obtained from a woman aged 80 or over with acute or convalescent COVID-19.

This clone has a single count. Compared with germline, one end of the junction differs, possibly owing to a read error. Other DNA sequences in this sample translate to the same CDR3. The CDR3 loop reads CASSLDTGYGELFF. In nucleotides, the CDR3 is TGTGCCAGCAGTTTGGATACAGGGTACGGGGAGCTGTTTTTT. The J gene is TRBJ2-2, the V gene TRBV5-5; tentatively, D is TRBD1 (6 bases). Per the germline V gene, CDR1 is SGHKS and CDR2 is YYEKEE (reference sequence). The CDR3 totals 14 residues.

CDR3 coding DNA: TGTGCCAGCAGCTTGGGTGGGACAGGGCCTGAAGCTTTCTTT. Encoded protein: CASSLGGTGPEAFF. This chain joins TRBV5-6 and TRBJ1-1, with 9 bases fitting TRBD1. The V and J ends lost 0 bases and 6 bases, in that order; junction bases with no gene match: 3. There are 14 residues in the CDR3. In germline, CDR1 is SGHDT, CDR2 YYEEEE.

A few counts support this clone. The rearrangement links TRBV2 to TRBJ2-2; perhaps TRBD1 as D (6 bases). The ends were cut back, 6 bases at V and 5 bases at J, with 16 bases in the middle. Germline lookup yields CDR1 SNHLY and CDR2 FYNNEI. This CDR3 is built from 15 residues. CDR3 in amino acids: CASSGIPQGTGELFF. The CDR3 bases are TGTGCCAGCAGCGGAATCCCACAGGGAACCGGGGAGCTGTTTTTT.

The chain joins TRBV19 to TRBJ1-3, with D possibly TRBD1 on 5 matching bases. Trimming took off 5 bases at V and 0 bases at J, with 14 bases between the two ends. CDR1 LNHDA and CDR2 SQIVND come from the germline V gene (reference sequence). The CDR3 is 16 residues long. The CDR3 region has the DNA TGTGCCAGTAGTGATTTGGGGGGAATCTCTGGAAACACCATATATTTT. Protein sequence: CASSDLGGISGNTIYF. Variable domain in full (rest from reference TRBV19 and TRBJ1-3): DGGITQSPKYLFRKEGQNVTLSCEQNLNHDAMYWYRQDPGQGLRLIYYSQIVNDFQKGDIAEGYSVSREKKESFPLTVTSAQKNPTAFYLCASSDLGGISGNTIYFGEGSWLTVV.

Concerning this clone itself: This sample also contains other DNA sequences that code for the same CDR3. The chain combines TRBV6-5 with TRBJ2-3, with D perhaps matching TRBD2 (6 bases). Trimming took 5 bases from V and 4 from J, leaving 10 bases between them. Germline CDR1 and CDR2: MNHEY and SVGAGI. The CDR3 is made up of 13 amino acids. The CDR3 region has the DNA TGTGCCAGCAGTAGCCCGGGGGCAGATACGCAGTATTTT. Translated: CASSSPGADTQYF.

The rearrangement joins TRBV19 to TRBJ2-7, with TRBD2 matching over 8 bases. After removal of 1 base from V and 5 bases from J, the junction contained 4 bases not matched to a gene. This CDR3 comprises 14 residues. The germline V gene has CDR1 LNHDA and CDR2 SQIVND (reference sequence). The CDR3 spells CASSIAGGRNEQYF. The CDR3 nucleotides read TGTGCCAGTAGTATAGCCGGCGGGAGGAACGAGCAGTACTTC.

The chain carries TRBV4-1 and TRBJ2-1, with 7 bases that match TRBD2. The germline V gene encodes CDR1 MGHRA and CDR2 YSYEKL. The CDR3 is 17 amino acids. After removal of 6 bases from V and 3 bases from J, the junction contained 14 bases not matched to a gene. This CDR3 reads CASSIGLAGAHYNEQFF. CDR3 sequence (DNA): TGCGCCAGCAGTATAGGTTTGGCGGGAGCCCACTACAATGAGCAGTTCTTC.

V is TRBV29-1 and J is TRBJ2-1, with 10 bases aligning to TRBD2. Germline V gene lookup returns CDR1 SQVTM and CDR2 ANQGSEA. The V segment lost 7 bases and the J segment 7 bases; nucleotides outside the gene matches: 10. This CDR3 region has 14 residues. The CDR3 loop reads CSGAPLAGVNEQFF. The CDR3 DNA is TGCAGCGGTGCCCCCCTAGCGGGAGTGAATGAGCAGTTCTTC.

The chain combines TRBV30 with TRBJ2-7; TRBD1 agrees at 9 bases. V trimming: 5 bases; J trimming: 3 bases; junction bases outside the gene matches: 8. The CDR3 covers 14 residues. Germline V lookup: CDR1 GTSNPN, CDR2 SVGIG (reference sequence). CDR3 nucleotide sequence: TGTGCCTGGCGAACCGGGACAGGGATCTACGAGCAGTACTTC. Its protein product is CAWRTGTGIYEQYF. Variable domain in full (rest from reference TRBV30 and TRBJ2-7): SQTIHQWPATLVQPVGSPLSLECTVEGTSNPNLYWYRQAAGRGLQLLFYSVGIGQISSEVPQNLSASRPQDRQFILSSKKLLLSDSGFYLCAWRTGTGIYEQYFGPGTRLTVT.

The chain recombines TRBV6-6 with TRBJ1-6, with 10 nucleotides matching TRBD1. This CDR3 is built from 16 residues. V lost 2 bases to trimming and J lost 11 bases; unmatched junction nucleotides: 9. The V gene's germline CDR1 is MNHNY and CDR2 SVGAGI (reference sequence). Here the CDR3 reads CASSYALGQGMPPLHF. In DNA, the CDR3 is TGTGCCAGCAGTTACGCCCTGGGACAGGGGATGCCACCCCTCCACTTT.

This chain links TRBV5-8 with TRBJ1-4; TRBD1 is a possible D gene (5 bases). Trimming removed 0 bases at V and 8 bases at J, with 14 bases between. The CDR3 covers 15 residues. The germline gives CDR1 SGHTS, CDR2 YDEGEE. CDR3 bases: TGTGCCAGCAGCTTGGGCTACGGACAAGGAGAAAAACTGTTTTTT. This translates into CASSLGYGQGEKLFF.

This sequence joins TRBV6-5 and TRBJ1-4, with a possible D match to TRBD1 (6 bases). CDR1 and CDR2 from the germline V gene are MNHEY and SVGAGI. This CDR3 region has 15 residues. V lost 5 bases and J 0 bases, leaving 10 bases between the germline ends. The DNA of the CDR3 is TGTGCCAGCAGTCTGTGGACAGCAACTAATGAAAAACTGTTTTTT. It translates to CASSLWTATNEKLFF.

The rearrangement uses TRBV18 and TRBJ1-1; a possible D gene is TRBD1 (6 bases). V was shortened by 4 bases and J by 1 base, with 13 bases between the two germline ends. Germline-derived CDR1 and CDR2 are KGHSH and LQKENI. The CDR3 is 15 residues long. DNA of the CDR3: TGTGCCAGCTCACTTAGACAGGACTGGAACACTGAAGCTTTCTTT. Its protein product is CASSLRQDWNTEAFF.

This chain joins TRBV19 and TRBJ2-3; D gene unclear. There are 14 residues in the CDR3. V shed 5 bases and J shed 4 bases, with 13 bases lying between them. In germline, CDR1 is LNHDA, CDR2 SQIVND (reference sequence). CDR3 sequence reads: CASSPLVSADTQYF. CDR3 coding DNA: TGTGCCAGTAGTCCGCTAGTTTCGGCAGATACGCAGTATTTT.